The sequence of this T cell receptor (beta chain) was determined in a study of blood T cells in healthy people across ages. About the study: Template switching caught about one barcoded beta molecule for each two T cells.

Primed by a sample-barcoded 5' primer and a J-beta primer mix, a second PCR proceeded for roughly 6 to 12 cycles. Each CDR3 protein gets one entry after TCRdb re-called the 5' RACE reads with MiXCR. The sample has around 1,000,000 distinct CDR3 sequences, 20% to 25% seen once. Trimming removed 3 bases at V and 3 bases at J, with 14 bases between. Germline-derived CDR1 and CDR2 are SGHRS and YFSETQ. The CDR3 covers 15 residues. Concerning this clonotype itself: What it binds is unknown.

Study findings and constraints: As age increased, TCR beta diversity per million T cells fell in a roughly linear fashion.

These data also featured in a second study, about T cells of mothers and their children. That study adds: Using the M1S primer, the second PCR added sample barcodes along with 2-4 random nucleotides.

The source material was blood. The rearrangement uses TRBV5-1 and TRBJ2-3; D may be TRBD1 (6 bases). The TCR comes from a girl aged 2 to 9 in good health. The DNA of the CDR3 is TGCGCCAGCAGCTACATCGGACAGTCTACAGATACGCAGTATTTT. Translation gives CASSYIGQSTDTQYF.